This is a list of T cell receptor beta chains from one sample in a study of blood T cell repertoires in COVID-19. Only in-frame clones appear in the TCRdb table, and some are missing; sequencing was by immunoSEQ multiplex PCR. This table has a few hundred thousand clones, approximately 85% appearing once. Sequenced input: peripheral blood. These receptors all come from a human donor with COVID-19, enrolled during active disease. The donor label of this sample is uncertain. The CDR3 runs from the conserved cysteine through the conserved F or W. The D gene is left open where the match is weak. Only some rows state a clone size, as once, few, many or a class for expanded clones.

TRBD1,16,TRBV7-2,-,TRBJ1-6,TGTGCCAGCATCCTCGAAATGACAGGGTATAATTCACCCCTCCACTTT,CASILEMTGYNSPLHF
-,16,TRBV27,-,TRBJ2-5,TGTGCCAGCACCCTAGGGGGGGGAGGGCCCCAAGAGACCCAGTACTTC,CASTLGGGGPQETQYF
-,13,TRBV28,-,TRBJ1-2,TGTGCCAGCAGTTTTTTCGGGGAGTATGGCTACACCTTC,CASSFFGEYGYTF
-,15,TRBV9,few,TRBJ1-5,TGTGCCAGCAGCTTAGGCCCGGGGGATAGCCAGCCCCAGCATTTT,CASSLGPGDSQPQHF
-,15,TRBV28,-,TRBJ2-3,TGTGCCAGCAGCCCCGACTTTGCTAGCACAGATACGCAGTATTTT,CASSPDFASTDTQYF
TRBD1,14,TRBV29-1,-,TRBJ1-2,TGCAGCGCCTCCTCAGGGGGGACTAACTATGGCTACACCTTC,CSASSGGTNYGYTF
-,12,TRBV6-5,-,TRBJ1-1,TGTGCCAGCAGTAGAGGGAGGACGGAAGCTTTCTTT,CASSRGRTEAFF
TRBD1,13,TRBV5-1,-,TRBJ2-3,TGCGCCAGCAGCCCGACAGGGCCAGATACGCAGTATTTT,CASSPTGPDTQYF
-,15,TRBV19,-,TRBJ2-1,TGTGCCAGTACTTGGGGCAGGCAGGCCTCCAATGAGCAGTTCTTC,CASTWGRQASNEQFF
TRBD1,14,TRBV5-4,-,TRBJ2-7,TGTGCCAGCAGCTTGGCGGGACAGGCCTACGAGCAGTACTTC,CASSLAGQAYEQYF
-,15,TRBV28,-,TRBJ2-7,TGTGCCAGCAGACTTACCGGGTCCTCATCCTACGAGCAGTACTTC,CASRLTGSSSYEQYF
-,14,TRBV7-2,-,TRBJ2-1,TGTGCCAGCAGCTCTGGACAGACGGGGAATGAGCAGTTCTTC,CASSSGQTGNEQFF
TRBD2,14,TRBV3-1/TRBV3-2,-,TRBJ2-5,TGTGCCAGCACGACTAGCGGGACCCAAGAGACCCAGTACTTC,CASTTSGTQETQYF
TRBD2,17,TRBV11-3,-,TRBJ2-7,TGTGCCAGCAGCGGGGGAGCGGGAGGGCCGGAGGGCTACGAGCAGTACTTC,CASSGGAGGPEGYEQYF
-,14,TRBV11-3,few,TRBJ2-1,TGTGCCAGCAGCTTAGGTAGCCACTACAATGAGCAGTTCTTC,CASSLGSHYNEQFF
-,14,TRBV5-1,-,TRBJ1-2,TGCGCCAGCAGCTTGGAGGCGACACGGGAGAGCTACACCTTC,CASSLEATRESYTF
-,13,TRBV3-1/TRBV3-2,-,TRBJ1-2,TGTGCCAGCAGCCAAGATCGCGCGGGTGGCTACACCTTC,CASSQDRAGGYTF
TRBD2,14,TRBV28,-,TRBJ2-5,TGTGCCAGCAAACTTACTAGCGCCCAAGAGACCCAGTACTTC,CASKLTSAQETQYF
-,12,TRBV7-9,-,TRBJ2-1,TGTGCCAGCAGCTTTGGTGAGCGGGAGCAGTTCTTC,CASSFGEREQFF
-,17,TRBV5-1,few,TRBJ1-3,TGCGCCAGCAGCTTGGGGGGCCTCATTCTCTCTGGAAACACCATATATTTT,CASSLGGLILSGNTIYF
TRBD1,18,TRBV7-2,-,TRBJ2-1,TGTGCCAGCAGCTTAGCCCCTACAGGGGGCCTGCTTTACAATGAGCAGTTCTTC,CASSLAPTGGLLYNEQFF
-,14,TRBV5-3,-,TRBJ1-1,TGTGCCAGAAGTTGCCGGGACGCGGGAATTGGGGCTTTCTTT,CARSCRDAGIGAFF